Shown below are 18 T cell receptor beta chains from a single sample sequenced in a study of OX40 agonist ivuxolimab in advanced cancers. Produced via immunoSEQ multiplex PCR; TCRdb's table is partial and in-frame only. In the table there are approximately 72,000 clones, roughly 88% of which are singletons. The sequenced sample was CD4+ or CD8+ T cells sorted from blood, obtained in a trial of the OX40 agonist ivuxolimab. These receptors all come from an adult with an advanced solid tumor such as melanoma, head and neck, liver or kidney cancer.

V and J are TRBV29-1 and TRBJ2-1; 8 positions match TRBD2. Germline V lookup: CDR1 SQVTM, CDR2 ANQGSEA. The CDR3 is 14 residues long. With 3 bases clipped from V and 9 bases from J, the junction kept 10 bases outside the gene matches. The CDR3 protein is CSVDGTRAWGEQFF. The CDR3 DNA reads TGCAGCGTTGATGGGACTAGGGCGTGGGGTGAGCAGTTCTTC.

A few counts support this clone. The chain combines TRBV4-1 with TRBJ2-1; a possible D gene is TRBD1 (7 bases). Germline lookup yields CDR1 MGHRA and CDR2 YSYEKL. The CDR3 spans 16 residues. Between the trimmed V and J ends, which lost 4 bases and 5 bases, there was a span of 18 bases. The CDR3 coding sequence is TGCGCCAGCAGCCCCCGTCAGCAGGGGGGAGACAATGAGCAGTTCTTC. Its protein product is CASSPRQQGGDNEQFF.

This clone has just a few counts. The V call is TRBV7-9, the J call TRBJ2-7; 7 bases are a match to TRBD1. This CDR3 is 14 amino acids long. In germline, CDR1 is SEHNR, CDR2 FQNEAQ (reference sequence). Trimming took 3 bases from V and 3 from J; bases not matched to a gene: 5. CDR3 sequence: CASSLDRNNYEQYF. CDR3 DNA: TGTGCCAGCAGCTTGGACAGGAACAACTACGAGCAGTACTTC.

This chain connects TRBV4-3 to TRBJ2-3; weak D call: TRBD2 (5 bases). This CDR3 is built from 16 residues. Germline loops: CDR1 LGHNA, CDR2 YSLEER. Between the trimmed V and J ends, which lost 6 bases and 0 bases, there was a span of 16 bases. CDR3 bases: TGCGCCAGCAGTCCCATGTGGGAGTCTAGCACAGATACGCAGTATTTT. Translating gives CASSPMWESSTDTQYF.

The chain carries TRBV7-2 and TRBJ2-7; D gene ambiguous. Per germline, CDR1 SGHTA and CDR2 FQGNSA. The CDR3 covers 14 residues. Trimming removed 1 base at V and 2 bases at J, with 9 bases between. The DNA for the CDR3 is TGTGCCAGCAGCTTAGTAGGTGGCACCTACGAGCAGTACTTC. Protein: CASSLVGGTYEQYF.

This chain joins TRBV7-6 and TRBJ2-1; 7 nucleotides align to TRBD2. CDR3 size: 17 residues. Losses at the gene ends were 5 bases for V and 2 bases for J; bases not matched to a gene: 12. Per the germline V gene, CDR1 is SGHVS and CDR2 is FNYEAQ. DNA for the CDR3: TGTGCCAGCAGCCCCAGCGGCGGGAGCTTTACCTACAATGAGCAGTTCTTC. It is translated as CASSPSGGSFTYNEQFF.

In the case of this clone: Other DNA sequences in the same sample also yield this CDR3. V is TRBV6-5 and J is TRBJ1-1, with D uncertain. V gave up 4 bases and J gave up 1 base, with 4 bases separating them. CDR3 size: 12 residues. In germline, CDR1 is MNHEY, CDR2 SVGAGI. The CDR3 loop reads CASSSPNTEAFF. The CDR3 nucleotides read TGTGCCAGCAGTTCCCCGAACACTGAAGCTTTCTTT.

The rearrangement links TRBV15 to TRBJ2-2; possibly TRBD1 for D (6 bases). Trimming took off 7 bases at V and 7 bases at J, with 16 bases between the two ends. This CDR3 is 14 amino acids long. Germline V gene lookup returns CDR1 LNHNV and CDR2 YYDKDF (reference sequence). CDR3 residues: CATKLQGPSGELFF. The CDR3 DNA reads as TGTGCCACCAAATTACAGGGTCCGAGCGGGGAGCTGTTTTTT.

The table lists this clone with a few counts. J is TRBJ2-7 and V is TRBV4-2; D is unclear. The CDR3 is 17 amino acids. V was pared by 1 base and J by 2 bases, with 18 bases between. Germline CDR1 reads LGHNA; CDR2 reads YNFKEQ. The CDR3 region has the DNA TGTGCCAGCAGCCAAGTAGTCGGACCTGTCCGCACCTACGAGCAGTACTTC. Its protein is CASSQVVGPVRTYEQYF.

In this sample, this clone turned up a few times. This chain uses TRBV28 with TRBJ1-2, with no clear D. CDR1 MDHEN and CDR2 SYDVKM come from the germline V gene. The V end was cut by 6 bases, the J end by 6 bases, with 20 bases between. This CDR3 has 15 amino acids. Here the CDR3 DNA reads TGTGCCAGCAGCTCCGTGGTGGGGTTATCGGATGGCTACACCTTC. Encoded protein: CASSSVVGLSDGYTF.

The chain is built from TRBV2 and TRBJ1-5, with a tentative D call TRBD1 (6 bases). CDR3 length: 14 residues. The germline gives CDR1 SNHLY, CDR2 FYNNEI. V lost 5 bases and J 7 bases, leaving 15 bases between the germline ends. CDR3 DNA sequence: TGTGCCAGCAGTCCAGGGGTTCGGAGGCAGCCCCAGCATTTT. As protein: CASSPGVRRQPQHF.

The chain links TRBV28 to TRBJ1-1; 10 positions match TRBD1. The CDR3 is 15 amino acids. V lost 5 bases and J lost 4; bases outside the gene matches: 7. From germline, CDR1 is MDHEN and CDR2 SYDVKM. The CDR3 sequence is CASSRPGQGITEAFF. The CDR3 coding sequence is TGTGCCAGCAGTCGTCCGGGACAGGGGATCACTGAAGCTTTCTTT.

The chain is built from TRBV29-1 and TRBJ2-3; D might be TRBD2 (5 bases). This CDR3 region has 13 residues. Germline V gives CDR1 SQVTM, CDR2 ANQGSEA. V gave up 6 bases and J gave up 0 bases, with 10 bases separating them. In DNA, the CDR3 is TGCAGCGTCCCCCGGGGTAGCACAGATACGCAGTATTTT. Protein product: CSVPRGSTDTQYF.

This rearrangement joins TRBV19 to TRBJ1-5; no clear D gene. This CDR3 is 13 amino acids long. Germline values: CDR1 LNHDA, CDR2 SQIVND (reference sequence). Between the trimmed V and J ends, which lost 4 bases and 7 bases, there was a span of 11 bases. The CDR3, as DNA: TGTGCCAGTAGTAGGGTAGGACGGCAGCCCCAGCATTTT. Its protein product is CASSRVGRQPQHF.

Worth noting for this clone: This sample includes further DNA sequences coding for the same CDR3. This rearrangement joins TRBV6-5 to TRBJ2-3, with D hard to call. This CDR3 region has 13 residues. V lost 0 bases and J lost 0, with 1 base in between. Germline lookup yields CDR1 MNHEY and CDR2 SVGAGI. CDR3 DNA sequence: TGTGCCAGCAGTTACTCTAGCACAGATACGCAGTATTTT. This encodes CASSYSSTDTQYF.

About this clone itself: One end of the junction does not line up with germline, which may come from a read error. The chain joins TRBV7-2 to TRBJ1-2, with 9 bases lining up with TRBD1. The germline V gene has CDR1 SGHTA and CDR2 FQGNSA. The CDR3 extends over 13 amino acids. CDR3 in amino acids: CASSRYGTGSPNF. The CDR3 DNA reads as TGTGCCAGCAGTCGCTACGGGACAGGGTCCCCAAACTTC.

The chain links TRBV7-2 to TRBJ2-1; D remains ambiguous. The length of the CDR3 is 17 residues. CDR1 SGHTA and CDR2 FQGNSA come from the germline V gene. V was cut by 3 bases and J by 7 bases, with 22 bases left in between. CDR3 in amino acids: CASSFPAWNPLQNEQFF. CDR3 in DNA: TGTGCCAGCAGCTTCCCGGCTTGGAACCCACTACAAAATGAGCAGTTCTTC.

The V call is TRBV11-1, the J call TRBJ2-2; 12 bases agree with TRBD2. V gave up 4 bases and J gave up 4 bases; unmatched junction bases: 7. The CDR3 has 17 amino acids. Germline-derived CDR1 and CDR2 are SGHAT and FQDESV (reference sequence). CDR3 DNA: TGTGCCAGCAGCTCGAAGACTAGCGGGAGATCCACCGGGGAGCTGTTTTTT. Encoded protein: CASSSKTSGRSTGELFF.